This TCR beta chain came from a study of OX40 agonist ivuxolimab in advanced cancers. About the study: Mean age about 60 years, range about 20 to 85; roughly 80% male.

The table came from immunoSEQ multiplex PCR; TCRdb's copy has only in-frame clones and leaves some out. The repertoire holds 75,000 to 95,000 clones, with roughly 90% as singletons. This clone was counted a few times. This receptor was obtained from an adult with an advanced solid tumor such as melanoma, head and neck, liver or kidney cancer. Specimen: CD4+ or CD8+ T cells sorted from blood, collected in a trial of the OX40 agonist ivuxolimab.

CDR3 in DNA: TGTGCCAGCAGTTACTCGGGAGCGAGCTCCTACGAGCAGTACTTC. Encoded protein: CASSYSGASSYEQYF. The chain carries TRBV6-5 and TRBJ2-7; the D gene is possibly TRBD2 (5 bases). This CDR3 is 15 amino acids long. The V end was cut by 0 bases, the J end by 0 bases, with 9 bases between. Per the germline V gene, CDR1 is MNHEY and CDR2 is SVGAGI.